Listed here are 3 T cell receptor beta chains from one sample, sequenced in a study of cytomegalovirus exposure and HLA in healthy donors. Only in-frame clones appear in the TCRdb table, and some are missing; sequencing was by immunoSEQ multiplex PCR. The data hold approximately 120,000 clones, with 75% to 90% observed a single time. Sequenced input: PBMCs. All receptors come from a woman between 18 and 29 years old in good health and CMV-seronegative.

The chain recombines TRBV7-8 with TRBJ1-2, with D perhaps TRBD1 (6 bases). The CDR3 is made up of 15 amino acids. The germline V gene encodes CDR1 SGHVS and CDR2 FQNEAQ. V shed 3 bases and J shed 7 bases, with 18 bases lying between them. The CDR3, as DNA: TGTGCCAGCAGCTTGCCCTCGGGGGGCAATTTTGGCTACACCTTC. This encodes CASSLPSGGNFGYTF.

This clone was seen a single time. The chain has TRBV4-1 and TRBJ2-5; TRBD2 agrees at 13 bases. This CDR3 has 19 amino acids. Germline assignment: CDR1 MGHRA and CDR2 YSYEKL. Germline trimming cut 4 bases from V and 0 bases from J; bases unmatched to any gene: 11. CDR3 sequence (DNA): TGCGCCAGCAGCCGCCTTGAGGGACTAGCGGGGCCAGACCAAGAGACCCAGTACTTC. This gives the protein CASSRLEGLAGPDQETQYF.

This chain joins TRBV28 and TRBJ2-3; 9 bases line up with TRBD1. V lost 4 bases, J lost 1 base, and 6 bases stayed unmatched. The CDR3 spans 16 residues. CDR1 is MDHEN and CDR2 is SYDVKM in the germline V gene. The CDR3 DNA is TGTGCCAGCAGTTACCTCGGGACAGGGCGCACAGATACGCAGTATTTT. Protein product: CASSYLGTGRTDTQYF.